This record covers a single T cell receptor (beta chain). Its antigen is unidentified. Using its own MiXCR run on the reads, TCRdb lists one record per CDR3 protein. The sample carries fewer than 200,000 distinct CDR3 sequences, roughly a fifth recorded once. This CDR3 has 18 residues. With 5 bases removed from V and 0 bases from J, the gap between germline ends came to 25 bases. CDR1 is DFQATT, CDR2 SNEGSKA, per germline (reference sequence). The entry originates in a study of T cell repertoires in cytomegalovirus infection. Looking at the study overall: From public TCR beta signatures came an indication of both CMV infection and matching HLA type. Study-level results: Dominant in the ex vivo response were TCR beta clonotypes restricted by HLA-C and specific for CMV.

The rearrangement joins TRBV20-1 to TRBJ1-2; perhaps TRBD1 as D (5 bases). Material: CD8+ T cells from cultured PBMCs, obtained from culture after CMV antigen stimulation. This receptor was taken from a human donor in good health (CMV status not recorded). Some clones in this sample may be carry-over from other donors' samples. CDR3 loop: CSARGLESRARTNYGYTF. DNA for the CDR3: TGCAGTGCTCGGGGGTTGGAGTCCAGGGCGAGGACTAACTATGGCTACACCTTC.